The clone carrying this T cell receptor beta chain was seen a handful of times. What it recognizes is unknown. Amplification of ligated cDNA took four PCR rounds with SP2 and nested alpha and beta constant primers. Reverse transcription of blood and skin TCR RNA was primed at alpha and beta constant regions. TCRdb called the 5' RACE reads again in MiXCR, with one record for every CDR3 protein. The sample lists 45,000 to 55,000 distinct CDR3 sequences, about 4.8% occurring once. The record originates from a study of naive and memory T cell subsets. The library had UMIs added by 3' ligation of an oligonucleotide to TCR cDNA. RNA was extracted from 2 to 2.5 ml of whole blood of healthy adults. Input was roughly 1 to 1000 ng of DNase-treated total RNA without cell sorting. CDR3 length: 14 residues. Losses at the gene ends were 7 bases for V and 1 base for J; bases not matched to a gene: 7. Germline lookup yields CDR1 MNHEY and CDR2 SMNVEV (reference sequence).

Regarding the study as a whole: The RNA method is potentially sensitive to activation and differentiation changes.

The chain recombines TRBV27 with TRBJ2-7; 7 bases are a match to TRBD2. This receptor was obtained from a female donor in good health. CDR3 DNA: TGTGCCAGCATGATCGCAGCGGGGTCCTACGAGCAGTACTTC. As protein: CASMIAAGSYEQYF.